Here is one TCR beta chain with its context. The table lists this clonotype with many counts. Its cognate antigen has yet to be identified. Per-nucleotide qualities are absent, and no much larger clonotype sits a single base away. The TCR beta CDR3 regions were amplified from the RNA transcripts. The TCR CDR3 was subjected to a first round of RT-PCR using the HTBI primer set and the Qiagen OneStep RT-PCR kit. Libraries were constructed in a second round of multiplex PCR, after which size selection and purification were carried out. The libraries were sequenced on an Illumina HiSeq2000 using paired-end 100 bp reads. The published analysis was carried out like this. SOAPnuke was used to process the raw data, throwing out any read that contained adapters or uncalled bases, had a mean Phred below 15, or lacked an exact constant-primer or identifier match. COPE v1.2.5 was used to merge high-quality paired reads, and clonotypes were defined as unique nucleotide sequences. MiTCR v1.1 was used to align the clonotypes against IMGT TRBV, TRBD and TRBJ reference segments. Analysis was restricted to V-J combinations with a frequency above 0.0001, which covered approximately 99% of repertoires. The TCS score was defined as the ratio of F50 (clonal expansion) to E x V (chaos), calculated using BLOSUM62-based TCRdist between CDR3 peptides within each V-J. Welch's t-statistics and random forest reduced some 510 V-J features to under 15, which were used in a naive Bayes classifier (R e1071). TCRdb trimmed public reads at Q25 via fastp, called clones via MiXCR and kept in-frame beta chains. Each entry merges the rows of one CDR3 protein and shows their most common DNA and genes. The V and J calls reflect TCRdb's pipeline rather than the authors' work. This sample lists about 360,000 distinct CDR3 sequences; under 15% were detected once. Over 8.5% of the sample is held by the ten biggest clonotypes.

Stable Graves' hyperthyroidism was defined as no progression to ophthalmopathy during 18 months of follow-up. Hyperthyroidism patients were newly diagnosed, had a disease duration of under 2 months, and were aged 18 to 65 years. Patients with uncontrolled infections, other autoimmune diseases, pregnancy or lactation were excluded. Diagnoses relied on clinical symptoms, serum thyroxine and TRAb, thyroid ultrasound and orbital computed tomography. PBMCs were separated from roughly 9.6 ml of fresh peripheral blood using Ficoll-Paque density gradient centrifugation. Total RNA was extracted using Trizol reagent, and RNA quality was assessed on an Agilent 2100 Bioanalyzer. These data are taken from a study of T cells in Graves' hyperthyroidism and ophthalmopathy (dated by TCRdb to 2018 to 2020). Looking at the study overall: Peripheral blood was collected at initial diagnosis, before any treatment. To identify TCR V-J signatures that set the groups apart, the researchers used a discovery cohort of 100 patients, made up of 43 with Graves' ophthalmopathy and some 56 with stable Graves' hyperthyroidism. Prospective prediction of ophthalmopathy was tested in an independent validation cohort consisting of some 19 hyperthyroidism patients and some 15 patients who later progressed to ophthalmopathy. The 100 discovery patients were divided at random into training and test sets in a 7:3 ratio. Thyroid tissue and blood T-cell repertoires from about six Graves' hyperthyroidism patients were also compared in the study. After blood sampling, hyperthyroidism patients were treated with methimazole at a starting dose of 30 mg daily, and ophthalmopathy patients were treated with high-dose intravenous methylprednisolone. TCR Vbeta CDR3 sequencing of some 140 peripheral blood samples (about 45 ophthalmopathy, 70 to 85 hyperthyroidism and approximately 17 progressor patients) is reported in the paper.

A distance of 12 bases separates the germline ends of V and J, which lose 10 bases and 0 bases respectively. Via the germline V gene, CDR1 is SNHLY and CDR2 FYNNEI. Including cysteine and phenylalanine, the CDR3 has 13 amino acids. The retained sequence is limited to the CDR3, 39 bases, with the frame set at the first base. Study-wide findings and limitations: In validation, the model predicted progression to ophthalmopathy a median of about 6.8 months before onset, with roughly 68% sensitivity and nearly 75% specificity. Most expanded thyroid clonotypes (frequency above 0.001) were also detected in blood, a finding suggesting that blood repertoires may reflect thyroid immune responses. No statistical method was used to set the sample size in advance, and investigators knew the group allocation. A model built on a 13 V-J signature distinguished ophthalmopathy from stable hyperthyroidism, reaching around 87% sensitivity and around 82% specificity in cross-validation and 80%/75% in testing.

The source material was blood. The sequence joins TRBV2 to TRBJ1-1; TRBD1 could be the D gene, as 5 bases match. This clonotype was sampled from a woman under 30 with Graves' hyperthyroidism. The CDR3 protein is CATTWGVNTEAFF. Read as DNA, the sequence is TGTGCCACCACGTGGGGGGTGAACACTGAAGCTTTCTTT.